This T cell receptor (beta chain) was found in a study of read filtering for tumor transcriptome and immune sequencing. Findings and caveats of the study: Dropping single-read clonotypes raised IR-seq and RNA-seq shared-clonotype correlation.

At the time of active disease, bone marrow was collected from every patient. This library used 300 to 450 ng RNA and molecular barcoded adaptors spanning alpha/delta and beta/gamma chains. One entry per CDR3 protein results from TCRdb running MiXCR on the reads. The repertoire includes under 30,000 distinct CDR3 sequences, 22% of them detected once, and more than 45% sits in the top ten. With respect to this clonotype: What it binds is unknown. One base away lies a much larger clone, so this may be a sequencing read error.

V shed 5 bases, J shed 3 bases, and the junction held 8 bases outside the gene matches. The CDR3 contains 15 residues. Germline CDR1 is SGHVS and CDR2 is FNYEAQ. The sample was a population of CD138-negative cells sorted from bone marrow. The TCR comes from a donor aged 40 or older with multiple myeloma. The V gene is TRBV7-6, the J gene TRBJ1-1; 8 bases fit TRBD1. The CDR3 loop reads CASSAQGALYTEAFF. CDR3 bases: TGTGCCAGCAGCGCTCAGGGGGCTCTGTACACTGAAGCTTTCTTT.